This T cell receptor (beta chain) was retrieved from a study of siplizumab effects on memory and regulatory T cells. CDR1 is SNHLY and CDR2 is FYNNEI in the germline V gene. Trimming pared 0 bases from V and 0 bases from J, leaving 9 bases between. The CDR3 is made up of 16 amino acids. Concerning this clone: Its antigen is undetermined.

Method: immunoSEQ multiplex PCR; TCRdb's copy keeps in-frame clones and lacks some. The sample has about 100,000 clones, less than 95% seen once. Study-wide results and caveats: Naive or memory phenotype assignment was not possible for roughly 75-97% of proliferating CD4+ or CD8+ clones. Sequences below about 10^-5 frequency were poorly captured. As a result, only a minor fraction of alloreactive clones mapped to unstimulated subsets.

The chain recombines TRBV2 with TRBJ2-1, with D perhaps TRBD2 (6 bases). The sample was non-Treg CD4+ T cells sorted from blood. The source is a human donor in good health. In nucleotides, the CDR3 is TGTGCCAGCAGTGAAGCGGGAGGAAGCTCCTACAATGAGCAGTTCTTC. The encoded protein is CASSEAGGSSYNEQFF.